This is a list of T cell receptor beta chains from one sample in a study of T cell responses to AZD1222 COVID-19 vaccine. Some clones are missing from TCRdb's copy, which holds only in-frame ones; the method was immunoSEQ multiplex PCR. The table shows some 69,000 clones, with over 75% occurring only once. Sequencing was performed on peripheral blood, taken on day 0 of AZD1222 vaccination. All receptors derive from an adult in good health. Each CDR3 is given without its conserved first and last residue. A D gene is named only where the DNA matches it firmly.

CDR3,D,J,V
ASSLPETGEETQY,TRBD1,TRBJ2-5,TRBV7-3
ASSYGGGPFSNQPQH,NA,TRBJ1-5,TRBV6-2/TRBV6-3
ASSQTGTPPSATNEKLF,NA,TRBJ1-4,TRBV4-1
ASSWDRNNQPQH,TRBD1,TRBJ1-5,TRBV6-5
ASSSGTSGGADTGELF,TRBD2,TRBJ2-2,TRBV7-9
ASSQVRGGQGNEKLF,TRBD1,TRBJ1-4,TRBV3-1/TRBV3-2
ASRQISPGELF,NA,TRBJ2-2,TRBV6-5
ASSLEGWKLF,NA,TRBJ1-4,TRBV5-1
ASRNPLNTEAF,NA,TRBJ1-1,TRBV6-5
ASSPQQGAAGYT,TRBD1,TRBJ1-2,TRBV7-8
ASSPGFGGRAYGYT,NA,TRBJ1-2,TRBV18
ASSGTTGKRLDEQY,NA,TRBJ2-7,TRBV9
ASSSDRGLAGGGQY,TRBD2,TRBJ2-7,TRBV27
ASSWGGLRNSPLH,NA,TRBJ1-6,TRBV5-6